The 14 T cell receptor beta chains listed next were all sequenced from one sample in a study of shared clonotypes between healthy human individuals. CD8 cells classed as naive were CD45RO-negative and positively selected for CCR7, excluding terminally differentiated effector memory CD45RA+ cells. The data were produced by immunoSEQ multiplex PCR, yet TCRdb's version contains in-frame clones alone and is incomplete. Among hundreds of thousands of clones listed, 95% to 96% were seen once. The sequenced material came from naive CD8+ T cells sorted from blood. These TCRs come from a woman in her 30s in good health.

The chain's CDR3 is CAISESESLSNQPQHF. CDR3 nucleotide sequence: TGTGCCATCAGTGAGTCGGAATCCTTGAGCAATCAGCCCCAGCATTTT. This sequence joins TRBV10-3 and TRBJ1-5, with D uncertain. Trimming stripped 0 bases from V and 1 base from J, with 10 bases between. The CDR3 contains 16 residues. Germline CDR1 is ENHRY and CDR2 is SYGVKD.

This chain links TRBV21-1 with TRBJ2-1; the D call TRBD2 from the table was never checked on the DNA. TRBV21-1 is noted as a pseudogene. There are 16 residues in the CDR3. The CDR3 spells CASSKARQRGNNEQFF. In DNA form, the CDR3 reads TGTGCCAGCAGCAAAGCTCGCCAGCGGGGGAACAATGAGCAGTTCTTC.

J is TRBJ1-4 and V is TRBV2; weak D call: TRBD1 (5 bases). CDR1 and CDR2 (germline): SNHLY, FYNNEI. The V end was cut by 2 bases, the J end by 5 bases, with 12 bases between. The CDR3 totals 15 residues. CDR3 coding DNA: TGTGCCAGCAGTGAATGGGAGGGGAAGAATGAAAAACTGTTTTTT. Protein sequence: CASSEWEGKNEKLFF.

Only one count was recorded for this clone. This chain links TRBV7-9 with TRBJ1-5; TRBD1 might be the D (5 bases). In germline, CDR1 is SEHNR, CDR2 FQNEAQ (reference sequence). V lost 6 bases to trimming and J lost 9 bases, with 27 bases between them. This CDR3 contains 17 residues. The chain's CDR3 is CASRPAGGRQQVRPQHF. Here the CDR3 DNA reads TGTGCCAGCAGACCAGCGGGAGGCAGGCAACAGGTGCGGCCCCAGCATTTT.

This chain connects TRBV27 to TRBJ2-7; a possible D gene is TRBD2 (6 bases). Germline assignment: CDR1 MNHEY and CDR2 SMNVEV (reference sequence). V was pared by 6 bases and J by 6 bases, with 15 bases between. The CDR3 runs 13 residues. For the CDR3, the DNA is TGTGCCAGCAGCCTAGGTGTGGGGGGCGAGCAGTACTTC. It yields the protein CASSLGVGGEQYF.

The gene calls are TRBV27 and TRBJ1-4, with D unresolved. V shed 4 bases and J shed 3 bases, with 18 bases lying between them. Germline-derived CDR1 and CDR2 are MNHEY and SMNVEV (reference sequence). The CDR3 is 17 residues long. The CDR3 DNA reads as TGTGCCAGCAGTTCCCAATTCGTTAGGTTCCCTAATGAAAAACTGTTTTTT. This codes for CASSSQFVRFPNEKLFF.

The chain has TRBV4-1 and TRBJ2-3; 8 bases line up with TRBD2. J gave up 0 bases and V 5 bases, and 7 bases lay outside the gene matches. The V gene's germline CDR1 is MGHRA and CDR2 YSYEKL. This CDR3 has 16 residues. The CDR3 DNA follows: TGCGCCAGCAGCAGGGTCCTAGCGGGCAGCACAGATACGCAGTATTTT. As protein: CASSRVLAGSTDTQYF.

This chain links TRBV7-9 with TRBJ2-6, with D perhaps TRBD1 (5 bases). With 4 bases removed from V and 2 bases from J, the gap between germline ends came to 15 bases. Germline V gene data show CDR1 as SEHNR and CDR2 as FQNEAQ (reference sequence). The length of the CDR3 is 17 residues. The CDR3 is CASSSRTTTTGANVLTF. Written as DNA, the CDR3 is TGTGCCAGCAGCTCGCGGACAACCACCACTGGGGCCAACGTCCTGACTTTC.

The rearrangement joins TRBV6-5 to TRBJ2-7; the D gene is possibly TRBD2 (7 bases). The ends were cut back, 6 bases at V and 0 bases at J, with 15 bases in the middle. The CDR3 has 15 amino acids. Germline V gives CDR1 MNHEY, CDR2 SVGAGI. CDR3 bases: TGTGCCAGCAGAGCTCGCGGGGGCCACTCCTACGAGCAGTACTTC. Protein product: CASRARGGHSYEQYF.

The CDR3 region is CASSFRTGPSSYEQYF. The CDR3 DNA follows: TGTGCCAGCAGTTTTCGGACAGGGCCCAGCTCCTACGAGCAGTACTTC. The chain employs TRBV28 and TRBJ2-7, with TRBD1 identical over 8 bases. Trimming removed 3 bases from V and 0 bases from J; junction bases left unmatched: 7. The CDR3 is 16 amino acids. Germline V gene data show CDR1 as MDHEN and CDR2 as SYDVKM.

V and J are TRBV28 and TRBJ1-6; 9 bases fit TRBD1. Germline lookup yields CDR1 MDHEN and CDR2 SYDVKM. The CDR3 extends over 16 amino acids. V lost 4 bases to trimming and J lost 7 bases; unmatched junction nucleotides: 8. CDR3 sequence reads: CASSSSGTGRNSPLHF. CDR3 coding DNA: TGTGCCAGCAGTTCATCCGGGACAGGGAGGAATTCACCCCTCCACTTT.

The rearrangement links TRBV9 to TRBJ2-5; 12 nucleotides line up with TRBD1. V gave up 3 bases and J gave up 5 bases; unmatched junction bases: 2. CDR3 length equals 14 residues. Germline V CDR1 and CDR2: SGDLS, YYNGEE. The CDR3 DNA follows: TGTGCCAGCAGCGGGGGGACAGGGGGCGAGACCCAGTACTTC. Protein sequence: CASSGGTGGETQYF. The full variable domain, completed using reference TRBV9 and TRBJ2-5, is DSGVTQTPKHLITATGQRVTLRCSPRSGDLSVYWYQQSLDQGLQFLIQYYNGEERAKGNILERFSAQQFPDLHSELNLSSLELGDSALYFCASSGGTGGETQYFGPGTRLLVL.

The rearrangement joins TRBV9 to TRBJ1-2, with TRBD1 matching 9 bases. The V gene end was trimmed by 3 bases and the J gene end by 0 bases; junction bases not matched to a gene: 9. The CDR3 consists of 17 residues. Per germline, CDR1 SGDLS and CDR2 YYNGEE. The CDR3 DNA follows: TGTGCCAGCAGCGGTTGGGACAGGGTGGGGACTAACTATGGCTACACCTTC. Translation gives CASSGWDRVGTNYGYTF.

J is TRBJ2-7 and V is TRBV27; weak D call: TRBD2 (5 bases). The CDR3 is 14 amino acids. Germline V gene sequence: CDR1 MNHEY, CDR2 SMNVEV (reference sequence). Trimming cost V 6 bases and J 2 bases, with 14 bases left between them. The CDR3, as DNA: TGTGCCAGCAGCCCGAGAGGGAGTCCCTACGAGCAGTACTTC. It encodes CASSPRGSPYEQYF.